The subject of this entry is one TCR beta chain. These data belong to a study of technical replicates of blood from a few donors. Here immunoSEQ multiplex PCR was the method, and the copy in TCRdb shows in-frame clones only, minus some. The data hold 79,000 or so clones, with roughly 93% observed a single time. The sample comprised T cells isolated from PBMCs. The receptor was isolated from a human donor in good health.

The CDR3: CASRATRQSYNEQFF. The CDR3 nucleotides read TGTGCCAGCAGGGCTACTAGACAATCCTACAATGAGCAGTTCTTC. V is TRBV2 and J is TRBJ2-1, with D maybe TRBD2 (5 bases). The CDR3 covers 15 residues. Germline CDR1 SNHLY, CDR2 FYNNEI. Trimming removed 6 bases at V and 1 base at J, with 13 bases between.